Listed below are T cell receptor beta chains from one sample, sequenced in a study of early T cells in non-severe SARS-CoV-2 infection. TCRdb processed the 5' RACE reads anew with MiXCR; each CDR3 protein has one entry. The data hold about 97,000 distinct CDR3 sequences, with 8% to 13% observed a single time. The sequencing used whole blood, collected at baseline. The receptor source for this set is an adult who was a healthcare worker with PCR-confirmed SARS-CoV-2 infection or an uninfected control (not recorded which). Both conserved end residues are part of each CDR3. Fields, in order: V gene, J gene, D gene, CDR3 protein. D genes are given only for firm matches.

>TRBV5-6|TRBJ1-4|-
CASSYDPGKLFF
>TRBV7-2|TRBJ1-2|-
CASSLEGRNYGYTF
>TRBV4-2|TRBJ1-4|-
CASSQDIEKLFF
>TRBV4-1|TRBJ2-1|TRBD1
CASSQVQGPYNEQFF
>TRBV4-2|TRBJ1-3|TRBD1
CASSQELGQGETRGNTIYF
>TRBV5-1|TRBJ2-3|TRBD2
CASSFSSGRPDTQYF
>TRBV12-3/TRBV12-4|TRBJ2-7|-
CASSWSYEQYF
>TRBV20-1|TRBJ1-3|-
CSASDAWQSPIKNTIYF
>TRBV7-2|TRBJ2-7|TRBD1
CASSFLDRDEQYF
>TRBV12-3/TRBV12-4|TRBJ2-1|-
CASSFRWRTDNEQFF
>TRBV27|TRBJ1-6|-
CASSLTGSYNSPLHF
>TRBV7-3|TRBJ2-6|-
CASSYEGTGANVLTF
>TRBV6-1|TRBJ1-4|-
CASRVRPGNEKLFF
>TRBV19|TRBJ2-1|TRBD2
CASSMSGRIYNEQFF
>TRBV7-8|TRBJ2-7|TRBD1
CASSQGDSLYEQYF
>TRBV6-2/TRBV6-3|TRBJ2-4|-
CASSLGGRGKNIQYF
>TRBV20-1|TRBJ2-7|-
CSAFSTGEVGYEQYF
>TRBV5-1|TRBJ1-6|TRBD1
CASSLEGQESSPLHF
>TRBV5-4|TRBJ2-1|-
CASSLTGSRNNEQFF
>TRBV30|TRBJ1-5|-
CAWTSFGGGQPQHF
>TRBV12-3/TRBV12-4|TRBJ2-3|-
CASSLERGTDTQYF
>TRBV6-5|TRBJ2-7|TRBD2
CASSYRWLAGGMNSYEQYF
>TRBV9|TRBJ2-2|-
CASSVRPGTGELFF
>TRBV30|TRBJ2-7|-
CAWSSGTASSYEQYF
>TRBV2|TRBJ2-7|-
CASSWAGIDEQYF
>TRBV11-2|TRBJ2-7|TRBD1
CASSLEAQGAEQYF
>TRBV19|TRBJ2-1|-
CASSIRGGNNEQFF
>TRBV2|TRBJ2-7|TRBD1
CASGQGESYEQYF